Shown below are 18 T cell receptor beta chains from a single sample sequenced in a study of T cells and copy number aberrations in small-cell lung cancer. Only in-frame clones appear in the TCRdb table, and some are missing; sequencing was by immunoSEQ multiplex PCR. The sample consists of around 9,600 clones, roughly 79% of them appearing once. The sequencing sample was made of normal tissue next to the tumor. The receptors were sampled from a man aged 55 to 70 with small cell lung cancer.

The chain recombines TRBV19 with TRBJ2-3; 10 nucleotides match TRBD1. J was trimmed by 4 bases and V by 8 bases; bases with no gene match: 6. The germline gives CDR1 LNHDA, CDR2 SQIVND (reference sequence). The CDR3 spans 14 residues. CDR3 protein: CASGRGQGSDTQYF. The CDR3, as DNA: TGTGCCAGTGGGCGGGGACAGGGGTCAGATACGCAGTATTTT.

The chain joins TRBV6-1 to TRBJ2-3; TRBD1 matches at 8 bases. The V gene end was trimmed by 3 bases and the J gene end by 2 bases; junction bases not matched to a gene: 7. The CDR3 is 16 amino acids. CDR1 is MNHNS and CDR2 is SASEGT in the germline V gene. CDR3 protein: CASSDSGQGFTDTQYF. Here the CDR3 DNA reads TGTGCCAGCAGTGATTCAGGACAGGGTTTCACAGATACGCAGTATTTT.

The J gene is TRBJ2-5, the V gene TRBV20-1; D remains ambiguous. The CDR3 sequence is 11 residues long. Trimming shortened V by 2 bases and J by 8 bases, and 9 bases separated the two germline ends. Germline V gene data show CDR1 as DFQATT and CDR2 as SNEGSKA (reference sequence). DNA for the CDR3: TGCAGTGCTAGATTATCCAACACCCAGTACTTC. This encodes CSARLSNTQYF.

J is TRBJ2-1 and V is TRBV19; D is perhaps TRBD2 (5 bases). CDR3 size: 15 residues. Germline V gene sequence: CDR1 LNHDA, CDR2 SQIVND (reference sequence). V gave up 5 bases and J gave up 0 bases, with 11 bases separating them. CDR3 sequence: CASSAGLDSYNEQFF. CDR3 DNA sequence: TGTGCCAGTAGTGCAGGACTGGACTCCTACAATGAGCAGTTCTTC. The full variable domain, rest sourced from reference TRBV19 and TRBJ2-1, is DGGITQSPKYLFRKEGQNVTLSCEQNLNHDAMYWYRQDPGQGLRLIYYSQIVNDFQKGDIAEGYSVSREKKESFPLTVTSAQKNPTAFYLCASSAGLDSYNEQFFGPGTRLTVL.

This clone occurred a few times. V gene TRBV30 combines with J gene TRBJ1-1, with D hard to call. Germline V gene lookup returns CDR1 GTSNPN and CDR2 SVGIG (reference sequence). This CDR3 spans 13 amino acids. Trimming cost V 0 bases and J 4 bases, with 9 bases left between them. The CDR3 is CAWSVSEFTEAFF. For the CDR3, the DNA is TGTGCCTGGAGTGTATCGGAGTTCACTGAAGCTTTCTTT.

The V gene is TRBV9, the J gene TRBJ2-7; D gene uncertain. Trimming cost V 0 bases and J 7 bases, with 17 bases left between them. Germline V lookup: CDR1 SGDLS, CDR2 YYNGEE. There are 15 residues in the CDR3. The CDR3 reads CASSVGVVSTGEQYF. The CDR3 DNA follows: TGTGCCAGCAGCGTAGGAGTGGTCTCCACCGGTGAGCAGTACTTC.

This chain connects TRBV28 to TRBJ2-1; D remains ambiguous. CDR1 is MDHEN, CDR2 SYDVKM, per germline. The CDR3 is 12 amino acids. The V end was cut by 2 bases, the J end by 8 bases, with 7 bases between. The DNA for the CDR3 is TGTGCCAGCAGTTTAGATGAGTATGAGCAGTTCTTC. Translating gives CASSLDEYEQFF.

This clone was seen just once. The chain links TRBV18 to TRBJ2-5, with no clear D. Trimming took off 0 bases at V and 5 bases at J, with 10 bases between the two ends. Germline-derived CDR1 and CDR2 are KGHSH and LQKENI. This CDR3 comprises 14 residues. CDR3 amino acids: CASSPPQRRETQYF. The CDR3 coding sequence is TGTGCCAGCTCACCACCGCAGAGAAGGGAGACCCAGTACTTC.

The J gene is TRBJ2-5, the V gene TRBV19, with 8 bases fitting TRBD2. V shed 4 bases, J shed 4 bases, and the junction held 8 bases outside the gene matches. This CDR3 has 15 residues. From germline, CDR1 is LNHDA and CDR2 SQIVND (reference sequence). Here the CDR3 reads CASSTPGTSRETQYF. The CDR3 nucleotides read TGTGCCAGTAGTACCCCCGGGACTAGTCGAGAGACCCAGTACTTC.

The genes are TRBV27 and TRBJ1-1; a possible D gene is TRBD1 (5 bases). Germline V gene data show CDR1 as MNHEY and CDR2 as SMNVEV (reference sequence). This CDR3 has 12 residues. Trimming stripped 10 bases from V and 3 bases from J, with 12 bases between. CDR3 sequence (DNA): TGTGCCACCTGGGGCTTTTACACTGAAGCTTTCTTT. It translates to CATWGFYTEAFF.

The DNA for the CDR3 is TGTGCCAGCTGCGAACAGGGAGTCTACAATGAGCAGTTCTTC. It specifies CASCEQGVYNEQFF. V usage is TRBV18 and J usage is TRBJ2-1; D may be TRBD1 (6 bases). CDR3 length: 14 amino acids. Looked up from germline, CDR1 is KGHSH and CDR2 is LQKENI. The germline V and J ends were trimmed by 7 bases and 3 bases, with 13 bases remaining between them.

This rearrangement joins TRBV2 to TRBJ2-1, with 7 bases fitting TRBD1. CDR3 length equals 13 residues. After removal of 6 bases from V and 5 bases from J, the junction contained 4 bases not matched to a gene. Germline V gene sequence: CDR1 SNHLY, CDR2 FYNNEI. CDR3 nucleotides: TGTGCCAGCAGCTACAGGGGTGACAATGAGCAGTTCTTC. Translated, it gives CASSYRGDNEQFF.

Turning to this clone: One end of the junction does not line up with germline, which may come from a read error. V is TRBV7-9 and J is TRBJ2-1; D is perhaps TRBD2 (6 bases). Germline V gives CDR1 SEHNR, CDR2 FQNEAQ (reference sequence). The CDR3 is made up of 19 amino acids. Here the CDR3 DNA reads TGTGCCAGCAGCCCAGGGAGAGCGGCCACTAGCAACTCCTATAATGAGCAGTTCTTC. Translated: CASSPGRAATSNSYNEQFF.

The chain recombines TRBV11-2 with TRBJ2-5; D perhaps matches TRBD1 (6 bases). The V end lost 3 bases, the J end lost 2 bases, and 16 bases lay between the germline ends. The CDR3 sequence is 16 residues long. The germline V gene encodes CDR1 SGHAT and CDR2 FQNNGV. CDR3 amino acids: CASSFPTGWGQETQYF. CDR3 nucleotide sequence: TGTGCCAGCAGCTTTCCTACAGGGTGGGGGCAAGAGACCCAGTACTTC.

This clone was recorded a few times. The rearrangement uses TRBV5-5 and TRBJ2-5; possibly TRBD1 for D (6 bases). V lost 6 bases and J lost 3, with 12 bases in between. The CDR3 runs to 13 residues. The germline CDR1 and CDR2 sequences are SGHKS and YYEKEE (reference sequence). The CDR3 protein is CASTQDSEETQYF. CDR3 DNA: TGTGCCAGCACCCAGGACAGTGAAGAGACCCAGTACTTC. Drawing the rest from reference TRBV5-5 and TRBJ2-5, the complete variable domain is DAGVTQSPTHLIKTRGQQVTLRCSPISGHKSVSWYQQVLGQGPQFIFQYYEKEERGRGNFPDRFSARQFPNYSSELNVNALLLGDSALYLCASTQDSEETQYFGPGTRLLVL.

V usage is TRBV2 and J usage is TRBJ2-2; D is perhaps TRBD1 (5 bases). Between the trimmed V and J ends, which lost 6 bases and 3 bases, there was a span of 5 bases. CDR3 length: 12 residues. Germline CDR1 SNHLY, CDR2 FYNNEI. The CDR3 DNA is TGTGCCAGCAGCAGGGACACCGGGGAGCTGTTTTTT. Amino acid sequence: CASSRDTGELFF.

This chain uses TRBV11-2 with TRBJ2-3, with 12 bases aligning to TRBD2. V lost 5 bases, J lost 14 bases, and 11 bases stayed unmatched. The CDR3 extends over 14 amino acids. CDR1 is SGHAT and CDR2 is FQNNGV in the germline V gene. CDR3 nucleotides: TGTGCCAGCAGCGAGACGAGACTAGCGGGAGTTAGGTATTTT. Amino acid sequence: CASSETRLAGVRYF. The complete variable domain, with remaining parts taken from reference TRBV11-2 and TRBJ2-3, reads EAGVAQSPRYKIIEKRQSVAFWCNPISGHATLYWYQQILGQGPKLLIQFQNNGVVDDSQLPKDRFSAERLKGVDSTLKIQPAKLEDSAVYLCASSETRLAGVRYFGPGTRLTVL.

This clone was seen only once. The rearrangement links TRBV6-5 to TRBJ2-2; 7 bases match TRBD1. The CDR3 is 14 residues long. The V and J ends lost 6 bases and 6 bases, in that order; junction bases with no gene match: 7. The germline V gene encodes CDR1 MNHEY and CDR2 SVGAGI. The CDR3 DNA reads as TGTGCCAGCAGCCGAATGACAGGGTCCGGGGAGCTGTTTTTT. It codes for CASSRMTGSGELFF.